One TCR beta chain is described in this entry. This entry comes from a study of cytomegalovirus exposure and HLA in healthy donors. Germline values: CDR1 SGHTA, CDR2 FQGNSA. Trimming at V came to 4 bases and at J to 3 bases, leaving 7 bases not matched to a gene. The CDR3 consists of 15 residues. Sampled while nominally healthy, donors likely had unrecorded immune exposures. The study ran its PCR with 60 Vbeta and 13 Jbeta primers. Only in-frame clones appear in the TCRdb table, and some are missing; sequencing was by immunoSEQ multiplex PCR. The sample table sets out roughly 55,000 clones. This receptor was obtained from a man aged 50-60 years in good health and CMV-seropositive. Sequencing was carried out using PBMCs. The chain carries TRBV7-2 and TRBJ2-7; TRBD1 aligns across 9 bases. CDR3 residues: CASSSSGTGFYEQYF. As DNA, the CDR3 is TGTGCCAGCAGCTCAAGCGGGACAGGGTTCTACGAGCAGTACTTC.